These 28 T cell receptor beta chains came from one sample sequenced in a study of blood T cells in healthy people across ages. The authors ran a second PCR of roughly 6 to 11 cycles using a sample-barcoded 5' primer and a J-beta primer mix. TCRdb re-analysed the 5' RACE reads in MiXCR, keeping a single row per CDR3 protein. The sample records about 760,000 distinct CDR3 sequences, 20% to 25% being singletons. These records were also assigned to another study, of T cells of mothers and their children.

The source material was blood. The receptor source for this set is a boy between 5 and 17 years old in good health.

The chain recombines TRBV28 with TRBJ2-5, with D maybe TRBD2 (6 bases). V lost 3 bases, J lost 4 bases, and 21 bases lay in between. Germline CDR1 MDHEN, CDR2 SYDVKM. The CDR3 is 17 residues long. The CDR3 nucleotides are TGTGCCAGCAGTTTCGGAGGGCCCCTTGGGGAAGTAGAGACCCAGTACTTC. This translates into CASSFGGPLGEVETQYF.

The chain links TRBV29-1 to TRBJ1-4; D gene ambiguous. Deletions cut 7 bases from V and 7 bases from J, with 10 bases between. Germline lookup yields CDR1 SQVTM and CDR2 ANQGSEA. The CDR3 consists of 11 residues. The CDR3 sequence is CSAGDPEKLFF. The CDR3 DNA sequence: TGCAGCGCAGGCGATCCTGAAAAACTGTTTTTT.

This clonotype was observed a handful of times. The chain has TRBV10-2 and TRBJ2-3, with 8 positions matching TRBD1. The V gene's germline CDR1 is WSHSY and CDR2 SAAADI. There are 18 residues in the CDR3. V gave up 8 bases and J gave up 1 base; unmatched junction bases: 17. The CDR3, as DNA: TGCGCCAGCGGACAGGGCCACCGTCTACTGCTTCGCACAGATACGCAGTATTTT. It encodes CASGQGHRLLLRTDTQYF.

This clonotype turned up a few times. CDR3 coding DNA: TGCAGCGTTTGGCAGCGGGGCAATGAGCAGTTCTTC. This gives the protein CSVWQRGNEQFF. The chain combines TRBV29-1 with TRBJ2-1; TRBD2 agrees at 7 bases. This CDR3 comprises 12 residues. V dropped 5 bases and J dropped 6; count of bases not matched to a gene: 4. CDR1 is SQVTM, CDR2 ANQGSEA, per germline.

This chain joins TRBV20-1 and TRBJ1-4; D gene unclear. CDR1 is DFQATT and CDR2 is SNEGSKA in the germline V gene (reference sequence). The CDR3 is 13 residues long. Trimming left V 2 bases short and J 6 bases short, with 10 bases between. The CDR3 here is CSARPGSDEKLFF. CDR3 bases: TGCAGTGCTAGACCCGGGAGCGATGAAAAACTGTTTTTT.

The chain uses TRBV29-1 and TRBJ1-5; TRBD1 is a possible D gene (6 bases). This CDR3 is 13 amino acids long. Germline values: CDR1 SQVTM, CDR2 ANQGSEA. V was shortened by 4 bases and J by 1 base, with 8 bases between the two germline ends. The CDR3, as DNA: TGCAGCGTTGGAGACAGGAGCAATCAGCCCCAGCATTTT. This translates into CSVGDRSNQPQHF.

This chain joins TRBV5-5 and TRBJ2-7, with D maybe TRBD2 (6 bases). Germline V CDR1 and CDR2: SGHKS, YYEKEE (reference sequence). Between the trimmed V and J ends, which lost 0 bases and 0 bases, there was a span of 13 bases. CDR3 size: 16 residues. This chain's CDR3 is CASSLVRDSDSYEQYF. CDR3 DNA: TGTGCCAGCAGCTTGGTTCGGGACTCCGACTCCTACGAGCAGTACTTC. The whole variable domain, filled in from reference TRBV5-5 and TRBJ2-7, reads DAGVTQSPTHLIKTRGQQVTLRCSPISGHKSVSWYQQVLGQGPQFIFQYYEKEERGRGNFPDRFSARQFPNYSSELNVNALLLGDSALYLCASSLVRDSDSYEQYFGPGTRLTVT.

There are a few counts of this clonotype. The V call is TRBV15, the J call TRBJ1-5, with D maybe TRBD1 (6 bases). Germline-derived CDR1 and CDR2 are LNHNV and YYDKDF (reference sequence). V was clipped by 1 base and J by 0 bases, with 13 bases between them. There are 17 residues in the CDR3. This CDR3 is CATSRAGDPYSNQPQHF. DNA of the CDR3: TGTGCCACCAGCAGAGCAGGGGACCCTTATAGCAATCAGCCCCAGCATTTT.

The V call is TRBV29-1, the J call TRBJ1-2, with 7 bases fitting TRBD1. Unmatched junction bases numbered 14, after V lost 8 bases and J lost 8 bases. Per germline, CDR1 SQVTM and CDR2 ANQGSEA. The CDR3 covers 13 residues. The CDR3 sequence: CSYAATGTYGYTF. In nucleotides, the CDR3 is TGCAGCTACGCGGCGACAGGGACATACGGCTACACCTTC.

V is TRBV5-1 and J is TRBJ2-7; D call uncertain. This CDR3 comprises 13 residues. Per the germline V gene, CDR1 is SGHRS and CDR2 is YFSETQ. Trimming left V 4 bases short and J 2 bases short, with 10 bases between. The CDR3 DNA reads as TGCGCCAGCAGCGAGGAGACCGCCTACGAGCAGTACTTC. Protein sequence: CASSEETAYEQYF.

J is TRBJ2-5 and V is TRBV20-1; perhaps TRBD1 as D (6 bases). The J call is uncertain, as TRBJ2-7 better fits the DNA end. The CDR3 runs to 13 residues. Germline V gene lookup returns CDR1 DFQATT and CDR2 SNEGSKA (reference sequence). The CDR3 here is CSAPSYRDYEQYF. The CDR3, as DNA: TGCAGTGCCCCAAGCTACAGGGACTACGAGCAGTACTTC.

The rearrangement links TRBV12-3 or TRBV12-4 to TRBJ1-1, with D perhaps matching TRBD1 (5 bases). Trimming cost V 5 bases and J 6 bases, with 16 bases left between them. CDR3 length equals 14 residues. The CDR3: CASSLRGGGSEAFF. In nucleotides, the CDR3 is TGTGCCAGCAGTCTTCGGGGGGGAGGATCTGAAGCTTTCTTT.

The rearrangement links TRBV29-1 to TRBJ2-7; tentative D call: TRBD2 (6 bases). The J call may be wrong; the DNA end is better matched by TRBJ2-5. This CDR3 is built from 12 residues. In germline, CDR1 is SQVTM, CDR2 ANQGSEA. The CDR3 nucleotides are TGCAGCGTCGGGACTGCGGGGGAGACCCAGTACTTC. Translated: CSVGTAGETQYF.

The chain joins TRBV6-2 or TRBV6-3 to TRBJ2-5; tentative D call: TRBD1 (6 bases). The J call may be faulty, since TRBJ2-7 better matches the DNA end. The CDR3 runs to 15 residues. Per the germline V gene, CDR1 is MNHEY and CDR2 is SVGEGT. CDR3 sequence: CASRIAGTLIYEQYF. In DNA, the CDR3 is TGTGCCAGCAGGATCGCCGGGACACTCATCTACGAGCAGTACTTC.

The table lists this clonotype with a few counts. The gene calls are TRBV4-2 and TRBJ2-4; a possible D gene is TRBD1 (5 bases). CDR1 and CDR2 (germline): LGHNA, YNFKEQ. There are 17 residues in the CDR3. V dropped 0 bases and J dropped 0 bases, with 12 bases sitting between them. CDR3 in amino acids: CASSQDSDRRAKNIQYF. For the CDR3, the DNA is TGTGCCAGCAGCCAAGACTCCGACAGAAGAGCCAAAAACATTCAGTACTTC.

The chain uses TRBV5-1 and TRBJ2-5, with D possibly TRBD1 on 6 matching bases. This CDR3 comprises 15 residues. V was clipped by 2 bases and J by 11 bases, with 22 bases between them. Germline V gene lookup returns CDR1 SGHRS and CDR2 YFSETQ. This CDR3 reads CASSLQGSPDYGQYF. DNA for the CDR3: TGCGCCAGCAGCTTACAGGGCTCTCCCGACTACGGGCAGTACTTC.

Many counts were recorded for this clonotype. This chain joins TRBV2 and TRBJ2-1; D uncertain. Germline values: CDR1 SNHLY, CDR2 FYNNEI. The V gene lost 6 bases and the J gene lost 6 bases, with 9 bases spanning the gap. There are 12 residues in the CDR3. The DNA of the CDR3 is TGTGCCAGCAGAATAACCCGCAATGAGCAGTTCTTC. Protein: CASRITRNEQFF.

This clonotype was observed a handful of times. The chain couples TRBV7-2 to TRBJ2-5; 7 nucleotides match TRBD2. From germline, CDR1 is SGHTA and CDR2 FQGNSA. This CDR3 has 15 amino acids. The V segment lost 0 bases and the J segment 5 bases; nucleotides outside the gene matches: 6. CDR3 in amino acids: CASSLALAARETQYF. The CDR3 nucleotides are TGTGCCAGCAGCTTAGCCCTAGCGGCGCGCGAGACCCAGTACTTC. The full variable domain, completed using reference TRBV7-2 and TRBJ2-5, is GAGVSQSPSNKVTEKGKDVELRCDPISGHTALYWYRQSLGQGLEFLIYFQGNSAPDKSGLPSDRFSAERTGGSVSTLTIQRTQQEDSAVYLCASSLALAARETQYFGPGTRLLVL.

The genes are TRBV9 and TRBJ2-2, with 7 bases aligning to TRBD2. CDR3 length equals 14 residues. Germline V gene sequence: CDR1 SGDLS, CDR2 YYNGEE. Losses at the gene ends were 6 bases for V and 6 bases for J; bases not matched to a gene: 8. The CDR3 sequence is CASMTAGYPGELFF. Written as DNA, the CDR3 is TGTGCCAGCATGACAGCGGGGTACCCCGGGGAGCTGTTTTTT.

V gene TRBV4-1 combines with J gene TRBJ1-2, with 8 bases aligning to TRBD1. The CDR3 loop spans 13 amino acids. Germline trimming cut 5 bases from V and 6 bases from J; bases unmatched to any gene: 5. Germline CDR1 and CDR2: MGHRA and YSYEKL. The CDR3 DNA is TGCGCCAGCAGCTATACAGGGGGGGATGGCTACACCTTC. Amino acid sequence: CASSYTGGDGYTF.

V usage is TRBV6-1 and J usage is TRBJ2-2; no clear D gene. The ends were cut back, 8 bases at V and 6 bases at J, with 16 bases in the middle. Germline CDR1 MNHNS, CDR2 SASEGT. This CDR3 has 14 amino acids. CDR3 region: CASLRNHGSGELFF. The DNA for the CDR3 is TGTGCCAGCCTCCGGAACCACGGGTCCGGGGAGCTGTTTTTT.

This clonotype was found a few times. The chain couples TRBV12-3 or TRBV12-4 to TRBJ2-1; 8 bases line up with TRBD2. V lost 5 bases to trimming and J lost 10 bases; unmatched junction nucleotides: 13. The CDR3 is made up of 15 amino acids. CDR3 in DNA: TGTGCCAGCAGTGCAACTAGCGGACTCCGGGGGGAGCAGTTCTTC. It codes for CASSATSGLRGEQFF.

This clonotype was picked up a small number of times. V gene TRBV10-3 combines with J gene TRBJ2-7; the D is unclear. Germline values: CDR1 ENHRY, CDR2 SYGVKD. With 2 bases removed from V and 7 bases from J, the gap between germline ends came to 9 bases. This CDR3 contains 12 residues. The CDR3 DNA follows: TGTGCCATCAGTGAGGGCGTTATTGAGCAGTACTTC. It encodes CAISEGVIEQYF.

This clonotype turned up a few times. This chain connects TRBV27 to TRBJ2-1, with 8 bases that match TRBD1. V was clipped by 3 bases and J by 6 bases; unmatched bases: 10. The length of the CDR3 is 16 residues. The germline CDR1 and CDR2 sequences are MNHEY and SMNVEV (reference sequence). CDR3 sequence: CASSFFPDREVNEQFF. The CDR3 nucleotides are TGTGCCAGCAGTTTCTTCCCGGACAGGGAAGTCAATGAGCAGTTCTTC.

The rearrangement joins TRBV29-1 to TRBJ1-2, with a weak D call TRBD1 (5 bases). CDR3 length equals 12 residues. Germline V gene sequence: CDR1 SQVTM, CDR2 ANQGSEA. The V end was cut by 4 bases, the J end by 8 bases, with 14 bases between. CDR3 amino acids: CSVVSGEPGYTF. In DNA, the CDR3 is TGCAGCGTTGTCTCGGGGGAGCCGGGCTACACCTTC.

With regard to this clonotype: The conserved closing phenylalanine or tryptophan is absent in this CDR3, likely reflecting a read error. The DNA is omitted, as the CDR3 cannot be located on it reliably, and the CDR3 follows TCRdb's listing. The V call is TRBV6-6, the J call TRBJ1-1; no check of the table's D call, TRBD1, against the DNA was made. With termini counted, the CDR3 has 12 amino acids. From germline, CDR1 is MNHNY and CDR2 SVGAGI (reference sequence). The CDR3 reads CASSSPSDRPLL.

The J gene is TRBJ1-2, the V gene TRBV6-6; D might be TRBD1 (6 bases). Germline loops: CDR1 MNHNY, CDR2 SVGAGI (reference sequence). The CDR3 runs 13 residues. V gave up 6 bases and J gave up 7 bases, with 15 bases separating them. CDR3 sequence reads: CASSPTGIRGYTF. DNA for the CDR3: TGTGCCAGCAGCCCTACAGGGATTCGTGGCTACACCTTC.

This chain joins TRBV29-1 and TRBJ2-5; possible D gene TRBD1, 6 bases. The J call is in doubt because the DNA end fits TRBJ2-7 better. The CDR3 runs to 11 residues. The germline V gene encodes CDR1 SQVTM and CDR2 ANQGSEA. CDR3 nucleotides: TGCAGCGTTTCCGACAGGAGCGAGCAGTACTTC. The encoded protein is CSVSDRSEQYF.